The entry that follows covers one TCR beta chain sequence. Its antigen is not known. V lost 5 bases to trimming and J lost 5 bases; unmatched junction nucleotides: 2. The CDR3 has 14 residues. Germline CDR1 and CDR2: SGHNT and YYREEE (reference sequence). These data come from a study of cytomegalovirus exposure and HLA in healthy donors. The PCR made use of 60 Vbeta and 13 Jbeta primers. The data were produced by immunoSEQ multiplex PCR, yet TCRdb's version contains in-frame clones alone and is incomplete. The sample holds about 110,000 clones, around 72% seen once. The study, taken as a whole, reports: Roughly uniform depth of sequencing across donors was assumed in presence/absence analyses. Sequence variants that were highly shared formed a cluster that was likely a sequencing artifact. Analyzed later, most CMV-associated TCR beta chains appeared HLA-restricted.

Donors sampled were nominally healthy, though unrecorded immune exposures were likely. The clonotype comes from a male donor in good health and CMV-seronegative. Material: PBMCs. The chain carries TRBV5-4 and TRBJ1-4; 11 bases line up with TRBD1. CDR3 residues: CASRRDRGNEKLFF. Here the CDR3 DNA reads TGTGCCAGCAGGCGGGACAGGGGGAATGAAAAACTGTTTTTT.